This TCR beta chain emerged from a study of shared clonotypes between healthy human individuals. Study-wide background: Participating donors consisted of two women and a few men aged 18 to 49.

The CDR3 is 16 amino acids. Deletions cut 0 bases from V and 5 bases from J, with 16 bases between. In germline, CDR1 is SGHTA, CDR2 FQGNSA. Naive-designated CD8 cells lacked CD45RO, were positively enriched for CCR7, and omitted terminally differentiated effector memory CD45RA+ cells. Worth noting for this clone: The antigen is unknown.

Notes on the study in general: Sequencing depth was expected to affect clonotype sharing among donors. Generally, estimated richness proved larger in naive subsets than it did in memory subsets.

It was at deep level that the assay was run. The assay was immunoSEQ multiplex PCR, and TCRdb's table has in-frame clones only and misses some. The table shows roughly 770,000 clones, with 90% to 98% occurring only once. The sequence came from a young man in good health. V usage is TRBV7-2 and J usage is TRBJ1-1, with TRBD1 as a possible D gene (6 bases). Input material: naive CD8+ T cells sorted from blood. The DNA for the CDR3 is TGTGCCAGCAGCTTAGCGCCGATTCCCAGGGGAACTGAAGCTTTCTTT. It is translated as CASSLAPIPRGTEAFF.